The 9 T cell receptor beta chains listed next were all sequenced from one sample in a study of blood T cell repertoires in COVID-19. Repertoires were generated with immunoSEQ multiplex PCR, while TCRdb's copy carries only in-frame clones and drops some. The sample includes roughly 230,000 clones, about four fifths of them seen just once. Sequenced sample: peripheral blood. Every receptor here comes from a man aged 40-49 years with active or convalescent COVID-19.

The V call is TRBV30, the J call TRBJ1-1, with a tentative D call TRBD1 (5 bases). Germline V gene lookup returns CDR1 GTSNPN and CDR2 SVGIG (reference sequence). Trimming cost V 5 bases and J 4 bases, with 11 bases left between them. The CDR3 contains 12 residues. The CDR3 nucleotides are TGTGCCTGGCAACGACAGTTCACTGAAGCTTTCTTT. Its protein is CAWQRQFTEAFF. Complete variable domain (other parts from reference TRBV30 and TRBJ1-1): SQTIHQWPATLVQPVGSPLSLECTVEGTSNPNLYWYRQAAGRGLQLLFYSVGIGQISSEVPQNLSASRPQDRQFILSSKKLLLSDSGFYLCAWQRQFTEAFFGQGTRLTVV.

The chain links TRBV19 to TRBJ1-1; D unresolved. In germline, CDR1 is LNHDA, CDR2 SQIVND (reference sequence). The V and J ends lost 6 bases and 5 bases respectively, with 16 bases between them. The CDR3 sequence is 14 residues long. The CDR3 spells CASSLRPPRTEAFF. DNA of the CDR3: TGTGCCAGTAGCCTAAGACCACCGCGGACTGAAGCTTTCTTT.

This chain connects TRBV5-1 to TRBJ1-6, with D unresolved. The CDR3 consists of 13 residues. Germline V gene lookup returns CDR1 SGHRS and CDR2 YFSETQ. The ends were cut back, 3 bases at V and 7 bases at J, with 8 bases in the middle. CDR3 loop: CASSSEENSPLHF. CDR3 nucleotides: TGCGCCAGCAGCTCGGAGGAGAATTCACCCCTCCACTTT.

The chain has TRBV18 and TRBJ1-1; D may be TRBD1 (6 bases). CDR3 length: 17 residues. CDR1 is KGHSH, CDR2 LQKENI, per germline. V gave up 4 bases and J gave up 4 bases, with 22 bases separating them. CDR3 bases: TGTGCCAGCTCACTCTATGCTCCGGGACAAAATCCCACTGAAGCTTTCTTT. Its protein is CASSLYAPGQNPTEAFF.

The chain uses TRBV3-1 (or the pseudogene TRBV3-2) and TRBJ2-1; D might be TRBD1 (6 bases). In germline, CDR1 is LGHDT, CDR2 YNNKEL (reference sequence). The CDR3 consists of 18 residues. Trimming removed 1 base at V and 0 bases at J, with 16 bases between. This CDR3 reads CASSQGRVWGRSYNEQFF. As DNA, the CDR3 is TGTGCCAGCAGCCAAGGTCGGGTTTGGGGGCGCTCCTACAATGAGCAGTTCTTC.

This chain links TRBV5-4 with TRBJ2-3, with 9 bases identical to TRBD2. CDR3 length: 18 residues. Germline trimming cut 4 bases from V and 1 base from J; bases unmatched to any gene: 13. Germline V gene lookup returns CDR1 SGHNT and CDR2 YYREEE (reference sequence). CDR3 sequence reads: CASSPRPSGARGTDTQYF. For the CDR3, the DNA is TGTGCCAGCAGCCCAAGGCCTAGCGGGGCGCGGGGCACAGATACGCAGTATTTT.

The chain joins TRBV29-1 to TRBJ1-2, with 7 bases fitting TRBD1. The CDR3 is 11 amino acids. V shed 7 bases, J shed 6 bases, and the junction held 5 bases outside the gene matches. Germline-derived CDR1 and CDR2 are SQVTM and ANQGSEA. CDR3 nucleotides: TGCAGCGCCGGACAGGAAGATGGCTACACCTTC. It specifies CSAGQEDGYTF.

This sequence joins TRBV5-1 and TRBJ2-2; 9 bases map to TRBD1. The germline V gene has CDR1 SGHRS and CDR2 YFSETQ. The CDR3 sequence is 14 residues long. J lost 7 bases, V lost 6 bases, and 7 bases had no gene match. In DNA, the CDR3 is TGCGCCAGCAAAGGACAGGGGATCGGCGGGGAGCTGTTTTTT. This encodes CASKGQGIGGELFF.

The chain joins TRBV5-1 to TRBJ1-5; D possibly corresponds to TRBD1 (5 bases). The CDR3 runs 16 residues. Germline V gene sequence: CDR1 SGHRS, CDR2 YFSETQ. V was pared by 0 bases and J by 5 bases, with 15 bases between. For the CDR3, the DNA is TGCGCCAGCAGCTTGGGGGGCGGAGGGCAAGATCAGCCCCAGCATTTT. This encodes CASSLGGGGQDQPQHF.